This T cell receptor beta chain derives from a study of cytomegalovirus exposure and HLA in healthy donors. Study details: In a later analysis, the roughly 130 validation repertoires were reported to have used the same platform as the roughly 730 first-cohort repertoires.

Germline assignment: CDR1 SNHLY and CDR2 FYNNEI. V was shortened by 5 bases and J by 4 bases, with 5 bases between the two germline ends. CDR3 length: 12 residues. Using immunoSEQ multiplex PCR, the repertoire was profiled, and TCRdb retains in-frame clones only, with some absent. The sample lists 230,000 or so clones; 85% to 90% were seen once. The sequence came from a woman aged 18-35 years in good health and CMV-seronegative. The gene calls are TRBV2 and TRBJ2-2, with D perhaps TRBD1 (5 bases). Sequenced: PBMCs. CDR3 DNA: TGTGCCAGCAGTCAGGGCACCGGGGAGCTGTTTTTT. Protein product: CASSQGTGELFF.